The sequence of this T cell receptor (beta chain) was determined in a study of post-analysis software for immune sequencing data (dated by TCRdb to the mid-2010s). General notes on the study: The recorded disease courses included relapsing-remitting, secondary progressive and progressive-relapsing multiple sclerosis, and some patients had no subtype annotation. The patient repertoires were compared against approximately eleven previously published healthy control repertoires obtained from donors aged about 6 to 26 years. A subset of samples was prepared in parallel using single-end sample barcoding, then pooled and co-amplified after Illumina adapter ligation. Broad study findings and their caveats: Patients showed significantly higher frequencies than controls for a handful of TRBV segments, among them TRBV5-6, TRBV5-1 and TRBV20-1. Direct clustering with F measure showed strong co-clustering of samples prepared in the same batch, prompting a batch-effect correction. The multiple sclerosis patient group was slightly younger than the control group. Normalized Chao1 diversity was significantly lower in multiple sclerosis patients than controls, suggesting substantial peripheral T-cell clonal expansion.

TCR beta repertoires were profiled from peripheral blood of approximately 13 young patients with multiple sclerosis to demonstrate the VDJtools post-analysis software. The multiple sclerosis patients were children and adolescents between 6 and 15 years of age. Library method: PCR. The sequencing machine was an Illumina HiSeq 2500. To reduce PCR and sequencing biases, unique molecular identifiers were built into the TCR beta cDNA libraries. Per 1 to 10 million input T cells, some 500,000 cDNA molecules were obtained, such that each molecule approximated one T cell. Patient libraries were prepared and sequenced with the same protocol used for the earlier healthy control dataset. Within a given batch, samples were prepared together, multiplexed and sequenced on the same HiSeq lane. Per the source publication's procedure: Raw barcoded reads were processed with MIGEC, discarding single-read molecular identifier groups before consensus assembly and CDR3 extraction. VDJtools was used for post-analysis of the clonotype tables, with diversity normalized by down-sampling every dataset to the smallest sample size. In repertoire overlap clustering, CDR3 amino acid sequences, but not nucleotide sequences, were matched to correct batch-related cross-sample contamination. TCRdb reworked the public reads: Q25 trimming with fastp, MiXCR clone assembly, productive beta chains retained. Entries that share a CDR3 protein sequence are merged under the most common genes and DNA. TCRdb's processing, not the study's, gives the V and J calls here. The sample table contains 350,000 to 500,000 distinct CDR3 sequences; only one count was recorded for 39% of them. The ten largest clones capture about 8% of the sample.

The CDR3 has 13 amino acids, counting the end cysteine and phenylalanine. Of the read, only the CDR3 DNA is kept; its 39 bases are in frame from base 1. V and J lose 0 bases and 2 bases, and a span of 7 bases separates them. CDR1 DFQATT and CDR2 SNEGSKA are derived from the germline V gene (reference sequence). This clonotype was recorded a few times. Its antigen target is currently unknown. No base quality values were provided; no much bigger clone lies one nucleotide off. The sequencing input was blood. The rearrangement combines TRBV20-1 with TRBJ2-5, with the D gene uncertain. The sequence was collected from a girl aged 2-9 years with multiple sclerosis. The base sequence is TGCAGTGCTAGAGATCAAAGGCAAGAGACCCAGTACTTC. It is translated as CSARDQRQETQYF.